These 20 T cell receptor beta chains originate from one sample sequenced in a study of cytomegalovirus exposure and HLA in healthy donors. Primers: 60 Vbeta forward and 13 Jbeta reverse. Profiled with immunoSEQ multiplex PCR; TCRdb holds only in-frame clones, not every one. The table has 150,000 to 180,000 clones, over 60% seen once; the top ten hold under 4.5%. Sequenced material: PBMCs. The receptors were sampled from a woman aged 40 to 55 in good health and CMV-seronegative.

This clone was detected only once. The genes are TRBV28 and TRBJ1-2, with 9 bases aligning to TRBD1. V dropped 5 bases and J dropped 4; count of bases not matched to a gene: 2. The CDR3 contains 13 residues. Germline V gene data show CDR1 as MDHEN and CDR2 as SYDVKM. The CDR3 region is CASSTGQGYGYTF. CDR3 in DNA: TGTGCCAGCAGTACGGGACAGGGCTATGGCTACACCTTC.

The rearrangement links TRBV9 to TRBJ2-7; 10 bases map to TRBD2. The CDR3 runs 16 residues. Trimming removed 4 bases from V and 7 bases from J; junction bases left unmatched: 14. Per germline, CDR1 SGDLS and CDR2 YYNGEE. Here the CDR3 reads CASSLVSSGGAGEQYF. In nucleotides, the CDR3 is TGTGCCAGCAGCCTGGTCTCCAGCGGGGGGGCAGGAGAGCAGTACTTC.

This sequence joins TRBV5-1 and TRBJ2-1; TRBD2 might be the D (5 bases). Germline values: CDR1 SGHRS, CDR2 YFSETQ. V was trimmed by 1 base and J by 6 bases, leaving 14 bases between them. CDR3 length: 15 amino acids. CDR3 coding DNA: TGCGCCAGCAGCTTGAATAGCGCCGGAGCCAATGAGCAGTTCTTC. Translation gives CASSLNSAGANEQFF.

This chain connects TRBV27 to TRBJ1-1, with a weak D call TRBD1 (5 bases). There are 15 residues in the CDR3. V was shortened by 2 bases and J by 4 bases, with 14 bases between the two germline ends. Germline lookup yields CDR1 MNHEY and CDR2 SMNVEV (reference sequence). The CDR3 loop is CASSLDGGVGTEAFF. CDR3 bases: TGTGCCAGCAGTTTAGATGGGGGGGTGGGCACTGAAGCTTTCTTT.

This clone was recorded only once. The J gene is TRBJ2-7, the V gene TRBV5-1; 7 bases agree with TRBD1. The CDR3 is made up of 14 amino acids. The V and J ends lost 2 bases and 1 base, in that order; junction bases with no gene match: 3. Germline lookup yields CDR1 SGHRS and CDR2 YFSETQ. The CDR3 loop is CASSFGDRSYEQYF. In nucleotides, the CDR3 is TGCGCCAGCAGCTTTGGGGACAGATCCTACGAGCAGTACTTC. The entire variable domain, with the rest obtained from reference TRBV5-1 and TRBJ2-7, is as follows: KAGVTQTPRYLIKTRGQQVTLSCSPISGHRSVSWYQQTPGQGLQFLFEYFSETQRNKGNFPGRFSGRQFSNSRSEMNVSTLELGDSALYLCASSFGDRSYEQYFGPGTRLTVT.

The rearrangement uses TRBV11-3 and TRBJ1-2; TRBD1 agrees at 7 bases. Germline V gene lookup returns CDR1 SGHNT and CDR2 YENEEA. Germline trimming cut 1 base from V and 3 bases from J; bases unmatched to any gene: 5. The CDR3 spans 15 residues. The CDR3 nucleotides read TGTGCCAGCAGCTTAGCCGCGGGACAGTACTATGGCTACACCTTC. Amino acid sequence: CASSLAAGQYYGYTF.

The chain recombines TRBV29-1 with TRBJ2-3; D possibly corresponds to TRBD1 (6 bases). The CDR3 runs to 15 residues. Germline CDR1 and CDR2: SQVTM and ANQGSEA. Trimming pared 5 bases from V and 6 bases from J, leaving 21 bases between. CDR3 sequence reads: CSVSAGTLPPDTQYF. The CDR3 DNA reads as TGCAGCGTTTCAGCCGGGACATTACCCCCGGATACGCAGTATTTT.

The rearrangement links TRBV7-8 to TRBJ1-5; possibly TRBD1 for D (6 bases). The V gene lost 5 bases and the J gene lost 9 bases, with 14 bases spanning the gap. The CDR3 is 13 residues long. CDR1 is SGHVS and CDR2 is FQNEAQ in the germline V gene. CDR3 coding DNA: TGTGCCAGCAGCCAAGGGGGGGGGAGGCCCCAGCATTTT. It specifies CASSQGGGRPQHF.

This chain connects TRBV28 to TRBJ2-7; maybe TRBD1 (6 bases). The germline V gene encodes CDR1 MDHEN and CDR2 SYDVKM. The V end lost 11 bases, the J end lost 3 bases, and 23 bases lay between the germline ends. The CDR3 runs 15 residues. CDR3 sequence: CAGSDSVGGLYEQYF. In nucleotides, the CDR3 is TGTGCCGGTTCCGATAGCGTAGGGGGTCTCTACGAGCAGTACTTC.

The chain uses TRBV5-1 and TRBJ2-7; 11 bases match TRBD2. The ends lost 6 bases at V and 0 bases at J; junction bases unmatched: 5. This CDR3 has 15 residues. Germline V gene sequence: CDR1 SGHRS, CDR2 YFSETQ. CDR3 residues: CASTASGGSSYEQYF. The CDR3 nucleotides are TGCGCCAGCACGGCTAGCGGGGGGAGCTCCTACGAGCAGTACTTC.

V is TRBV9 and J is TRBJ1-1, with D hard to call. CDR3 size: 15 residues. Deletions cut 0 bases from V and 1 base from J, with 10 bases between. Germline lookup yields CDR1 SGDLS and CDR2 YYNGEE. The CDR3 reads CASSVAMAGNTEAFF. CDR3 in DNA: TGTGCCAGCAGCGTAGCTATGGCAGGGAACACTGAAGCTTTCTTT.

The rearrangement uses TRBV19 and TRBJ2-1; 10 nucleotides align to TRBD2. Germline V CDR1 and CDR2: LNHDA, SQIVND (reference sequence). Germline trimming cut 2 bases from V and 0 bases from J; bases unmatched to any gene: 1. This CDR3 has 16 residues. The CDR3 DNA follows: TGTGCCAGTAGTATAACTAGCGGGGACTCCTACAATGAGCAGTTCTTC. It encodes CASSITSGDSYNEQFF. Using reference TRBV19 and TRBJ2-1 for the parts outside the CDR3, the full variable domain is DGGITQSPKYLFRKEGQNVTLSCEQNLNHDAMYWYRQDPGQGLRLIYYSQIVNDFQKGDIAEGYSVSREKKESFPLTVTSAQKNPTAFYLCASSITSGDSYNEQFFGPGTRLTVL.

The CDR3 reads CASSPLRVPGLALRAETQYF. In DNA, the CDR3 is TGTGCCAGCAGCCCACTAAGGGTTCCGGGACTAGCATTAAGAGCAGAGACCCAGTACTTC. The rearrangement joins TRBV7-8 to TRBJ2-5, with 9 bases fitting TRBD2. The V gene end was trimmed by 5 bases and the J gene end by 4 bases; junction bases not matched to a gene: 23. This CDR3 has 20 amino acids. CDR1 is SGHVS and CDR2 is FQNEAQ in the germline V gene. The full variable domain, with the rest looked up from reference TRBV7-8 and TRBJ2-5, is GAGVSQSPRYKVAKRGQDVALRCDPISGHVSLFWYQQALGQGPEFLTYFQNEAQLDKSGLPSDRFFAERPEGSVSTLKIQRTQQEDSAVYLCASSPLRVPGLALRAETQYFGPGTRLLVL.

This clone was seen once. This rearrangement joins TRBV27 to TRBJ1-5; D gene uncertain. V was pared by 0 bases and J by 2 bases, with 11 bases between. The CDR3 has 16 amino acids. The germline CDR1 and CDR2 sequences are MNHEY and SMNVEV (reference sequence). CDR3 sequence (DNA): TGTGCCAGCAGTTTATCGTGGCAGAGGGGCAATCAGCCCCAGCATTTT. Its protein product is CASSLSWQRGNQPQHF.

The rearrangement joins TRBV4-1 to TRBJ2-3; 15 bases fit TRBD2. Germline CDR1 reads MGHRA; CDR2 reads YSYEKL. J was trimmed by 5 bases and V by 4 bases; bases with no gene match: 10. CDR3 size: 18 residues. The CDR3 nucleotides are TGCGCCAGCAGCCCATTGCCGGGACTAGCGGGGGGCCTAGATACGCAGTATTTT. This codes for CASSPLPGLAGGLDTQYF.

This clone was seen a handful of times. V gene TRBV25-1 combines with J gene TRBJ1-2; D may be TRBD1 (5 bases). V was shortened by 2 bases and J by 5 bases, with 21 bases between the two germline ends. The CDR3 extends over 17 amino acids. Germline V lookup: CDR1 MGHDK, CDR2 SYGVNS. The chain's CDR3 is CASSERPTDDPRYGYTF. Here the CDR3 DNA reads TGTGCCAGCAGTGAACGGCCGACAGACGACCCGCGTTATGGCTACACCTTC.

In this sample, this clone turned up a few times. The V gene is TRBV5-8, the J gene TRBJ2-7; D is uncertain. V shed 7 bases and J shed 3 bases, with 11 bases lying between them. Germline values: CDR1 SGHTS, CDR2 YDEGEE. This CDR3 comprises 12 residues. This CDR3 reads CASLAEDYEQYF. CDR3 sequence (DNA): TGTGCCAGCCTCGCAGAAGACTACGAGCAGTACTTC.

The chain joins TRBV5-4 to TRBJ1-1; 7 bases are shared with TRBD1. The junction had 11 bases not matched to a gene; V was cut back by 6 bases and J by 0 bases. The CDR3 is 16 residues long. Germline V CDR1 and CDR2: SGHNT, YYREEE (reference sequence). CDR3 sequence reads: CASTRQGRALNTEAFF. CDR3 DNA: TGTGCCAGCACCCGACAGGGAAGGGCCTTGAACACTGAAGCTTTCTTT.

The J gene is TRBJ2-1, the V gene TRBV6-6; maybe TRBD1 (6 bases). V lost 5 bases to trimming and J lost 6 bases, with 8 bases between them. The CDR3 covers 12 residues. Per germline, CDR1 MNHNY and CDR2 SVGAGI (reference sequence). Here the CDR3 DNA reads TGTGCCAGCAGTCTACAGGGCAATGAGCAGTTCTTC. Translated, it gives CASSLQGNEQFF.

This clone was seen a handful of times. The rearrangement uses TRBV5-8 and TRBJ2-6; no clear D. Trimming took off 4 bases at V and 0 bases at J, with 11 bases between the two ends. Per germline, CDR1 SGHTS and CDR2 YDEGEE. CDR3 length: 16 amino acids. The DNA of the CDR3 is TGTGCCAGCAGCCCTGCTAGGATCTCTGGGGCCAACGTCCTGACTTTC. It codes for CASSPARISGANVLTF.